This T cell receptor beta chain was sequenced during a study of T cell responses to AZD1222 COVID-19 vaccine. Study-wide results and limits: Repertoires were obtained only post-peak T cell response. Females outnumbered males among donors, who were mostly white British; clonal diversity was possibly underestimated. Unmutated variant regions reportedly attract nearly half of all spike-specific TCRs.

The method was immunoSEQ multiplex PCR; TCRdb's version includes in-frame clones alone and lacks a portion of them. The sample records 75,000 to 95,000 clones, less than 95% being singletons. The CDR3 consists of 15 residues. Germline V CDR1 and CDR2: SGHRS, YFSETQ. Trimming cost V 4 bases and J 0 bases; bases outside gene matches: 2. Analysis merged second doses at about 4 or about 12 weeks. In regard to this clone: The antigen remains undetermined.

The rearrangement links TRBV5-1 to TRBJ2-2; TRBD1 matches 8 bases. The specimen comprised peripheral blood, sampled 28 days after the second AZD1222 dose. The source is an adult who received the AZD1222 COVID-19 vaccine. CDR3 DNA: TGCGCCAGCAGCGGGGGACAGGCGAACACCGGGGAGCTGTTTTTT. Protein: CASSGGQANTGELFF. Full variable domain (rest looked up from reference TRBV5-1 and TRBJ2-2): KAGVTQTPRYLIKTRGQQVTLSCSPISGHRSVSWYQQTPGQGLQFLFEYFSETQRNKGNFPGRFSGRQFSNSRSEMNVSTLELGDSALYLCASSGGQANTGELFFGEGSRLTVL.